This passage covers 4 T cell receptor beta chains from one sample sequenced in a study of T cells after yellow fever vaccination (dated by TCRdb to between 2017 and 2020). Taken with the paper, the label for treatment or condition translates to: live attenuated yellow fever vaccine strain. Receptor amplification or capture employed 5' RACE. This sample was sequenced with an Illumina HiSeq 2500. The public reads were reprocessed in TCRdb via fastp at Q25 and MiXCR, keeping in-frame beta chains. When rows share a CDR3 protein, they turn into one entry using the most common DNA and genes. For this sample there are 500,000 to 650,000 distinct CDR3 sequences; less than 20% appear just once. 15% to 20% of the sample is in the top ten clones. Sequencing used PBMCs, obtained 5 to 6 days after the first yellow fever vaccination. These receptors all stem from a young man who received the YFV17D yellow fever vaccine.

The sample holds a few counts of this clonotype. The chain uses TRBV28 and TRBJ2-1, with TRBD1 matching over 9 bases. Germline CDR1 reads MDHEN; CDR2 reads SYDVKM. V shed 8 bases, J shed 12 bases, and the junction held 5 bases outside the gene matches. The CDR3 extends over 11 amino acids. The CDR3 DNA reads as TGTGCCAGCTCTTCGGACAGGGGGCAGTTCTTC. The encoded protein is CASSSDRGQFF.

This clonotype was detected only a few times. CDR3 coding DNA: TGTGCCAGCAGCCGGACCTTGACTAGCGGGGGACCTCAAGAGACCCAGTACTTC. The encoded protein is CASSRTLTSGGPQETQYF. The V and J genes are TRBV4-2 and TRBJ2-5; 12 positions match TRBD2. This CDR3 contains 18 residues. CDR1 and CDR2 from the germline V gene are LGHNA and YNFKEQ. Losses at the gene ends were 4 bases for V and 2 bases for J; bases not matched to a gene: 11.

J is TRBJ2-3 and V is TRBV6-5, with 8 bases that match TRBD2. Germline loops: CDR1 MNHEY, CDR2 SVGAGI. Trimming removed 6 bases from V and 13 bases from J; junction bases left unmatched: 6. This CDR3 is 11 amino acids long. The CDR3 sequence is CASRGPGGEYF. DNA of the CDR3: TGTGCCAGCAGAGGGCCGGGGGGGGAGTATTTT.

The rearrangement uses TRBV12-3 or TRBV12-4 and TRBJ1-2; D gene ambiguous. The V gene lost 5 bases and the J gene lost 3 bases, with 10 bases spanning the gap. This CDR3 region has 13 residues. The CDR3 DNA is TGTGCCAGCAGTCCGTCTTTTGACTATGGCTACACCTTC. It specifies CASSPSFDYGYTF.